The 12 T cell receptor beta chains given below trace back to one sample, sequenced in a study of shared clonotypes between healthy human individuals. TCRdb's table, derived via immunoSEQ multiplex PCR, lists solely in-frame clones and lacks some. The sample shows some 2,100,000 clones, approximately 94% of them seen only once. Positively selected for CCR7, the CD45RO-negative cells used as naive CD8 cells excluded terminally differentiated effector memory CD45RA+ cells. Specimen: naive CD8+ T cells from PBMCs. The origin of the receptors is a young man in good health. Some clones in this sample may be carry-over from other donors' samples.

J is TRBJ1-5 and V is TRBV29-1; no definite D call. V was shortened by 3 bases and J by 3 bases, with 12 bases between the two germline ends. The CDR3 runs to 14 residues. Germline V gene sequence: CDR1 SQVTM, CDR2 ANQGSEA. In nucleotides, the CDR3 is TGCAGCGTTGATTCCGGCGGCTCCAATCAGCCCCAGCATTTT. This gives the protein CSVDSGGSNQPQHF.

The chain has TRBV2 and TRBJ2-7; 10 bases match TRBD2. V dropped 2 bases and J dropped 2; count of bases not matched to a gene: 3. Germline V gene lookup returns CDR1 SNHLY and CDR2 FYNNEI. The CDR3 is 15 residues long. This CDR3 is CASSESGLAAYEQYF. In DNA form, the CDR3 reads TGTGCCAGCAGTGAAAGTGGACTAGCGGCCTACGAGCAGTACTTC.

CDR3 amino acids: CASSENWTGMGSNQPQHF. CDR3 bases: TGTGCCAGCAGTGAAAATTGGACAGGGATGGGAAGCAATCAGCCCCAGCATTTT. The chain recombines TRBV6-1 with TRBJ1-5; 8 bases align to TRBD1. Germline loops: CDR1 MNHNS, CDR2 SASEGT. V shed 2 bases, J shed 1 base, and the junction held 10 bases outside the gene matches. The CDR3 is 18 amino acids.

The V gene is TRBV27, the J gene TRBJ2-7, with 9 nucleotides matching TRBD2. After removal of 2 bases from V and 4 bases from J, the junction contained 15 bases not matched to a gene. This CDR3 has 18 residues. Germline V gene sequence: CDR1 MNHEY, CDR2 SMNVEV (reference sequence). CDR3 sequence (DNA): TGTGCCAGCAGTTTACTACCCGCGCGGGAGGGCCGTATGTACGAGCAGTACTTC. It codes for CASSLLPAREGRMYEQYF.

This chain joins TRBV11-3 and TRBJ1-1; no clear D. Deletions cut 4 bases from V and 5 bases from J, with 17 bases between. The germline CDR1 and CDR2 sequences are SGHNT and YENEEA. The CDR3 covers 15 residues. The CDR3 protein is CASSSVPSSGTEAFF. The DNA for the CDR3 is TGTGCCAGCAGCTCGGTCCCTTCAAGTGGGACTGAAGCTTTCTTT. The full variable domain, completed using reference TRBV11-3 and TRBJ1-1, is EAGVVQSPRYKIIEKKQPVAFWCNPISGHNTLYWYLQNLGQGPELLIRYENEEAVDDSQLPKDRFSAERLKGVDSTLKIQPAELGDSAVYLCASSSVPSSGTEAFFGQGTRLTVV.

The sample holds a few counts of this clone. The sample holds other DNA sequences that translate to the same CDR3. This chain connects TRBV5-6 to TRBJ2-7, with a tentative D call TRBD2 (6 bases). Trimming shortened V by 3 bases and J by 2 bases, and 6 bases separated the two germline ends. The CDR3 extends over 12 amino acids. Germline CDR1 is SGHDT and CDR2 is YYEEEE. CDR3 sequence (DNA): TGTGCCAGCAGCTGGGGGGCCTACGAGCAGTACTTC. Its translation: CASSWGAYEQYF.

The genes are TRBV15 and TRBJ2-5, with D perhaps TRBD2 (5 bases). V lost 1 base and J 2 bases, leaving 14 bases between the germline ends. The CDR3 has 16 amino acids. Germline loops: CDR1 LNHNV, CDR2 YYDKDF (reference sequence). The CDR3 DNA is TGTGCCACCAGCAGAGGGGAGTCGGGTACACAAGAGACCCAGTACTTC. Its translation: CATSRGESGTQETQYF.

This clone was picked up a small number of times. CDR3 sequence: CASSPSSGQWTGELFF. The DNA for the CDR3 is TGCGCCAGCAGCCCTTCTTCGGGACAGTGGACCGGGGAGCTGTTTTTT. The V gene is TRBV4-1, the J gene TRBJ2-2, with TRBD1 matching 7 bases. This CDR3 region has 16 residues. V shed 4 bases, J shed 5 bases, and the junction held 10 bases outside the gene matches. Per the germline V gene, CDR1 is MGHRA and CDR2 is YSYEKL.

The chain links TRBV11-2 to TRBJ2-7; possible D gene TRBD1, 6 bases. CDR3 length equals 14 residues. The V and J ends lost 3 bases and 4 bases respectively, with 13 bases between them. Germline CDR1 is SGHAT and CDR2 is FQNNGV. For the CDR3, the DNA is TGTGCCAGCAGCTTTACAGGGATCTCTTACGAGCAGTACTTC. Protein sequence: CASSFTGISYEQYF.

The DNA of the CDR3 is TGCGCCAGCAGCCAAGATCGGACGGGCGAAGGGAGCGAGCAGTACTTC. Protein product: CASSQDRTGEGSEQYF. J is TRBJ2-7 and V is TRBV4-3, with D perhaps matching TRBD2 (5 bases). Germline loops: CDR1 LGHNA, CDR2 YSLEER. V was cut by 0 bases and J by 6 bases, with 18 bases left in between. The CDR3 has 16 amino acids.

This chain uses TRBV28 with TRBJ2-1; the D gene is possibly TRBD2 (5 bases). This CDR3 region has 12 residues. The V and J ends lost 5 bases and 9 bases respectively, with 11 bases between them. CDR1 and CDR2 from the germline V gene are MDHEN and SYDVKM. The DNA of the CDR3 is TGTGCCAGCAGTCCCACTAGTATTGAGCAGTTCTTC. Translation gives CASSPTSIEQFF.

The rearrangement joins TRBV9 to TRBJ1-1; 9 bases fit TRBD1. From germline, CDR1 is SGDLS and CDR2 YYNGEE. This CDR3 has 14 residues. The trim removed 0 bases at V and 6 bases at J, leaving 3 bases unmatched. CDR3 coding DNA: TGTGCCAGCAGCGTAGCTGGGACAGGGCCTGAAGCTTTCTTT. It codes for CASSVAGTGPEAFF.